This T cell receptor beta chain was profiled in a study of T-cell memory formation after mild COVID-19. The TCR alpha and TCR beta cDNA libraries, bearing sample barcodes and UMIs, were generated by 5'RACE using constant-segment primers. TCRdb re-analysed the 5' RACE reads in MiXCR, keeping a single row per CDR3 protein. The table includes around 250,000 distinct CDR3 sequences, 15% to 19% detected once. V was clipped by 4 bases and J by 1 base; unmatched bases: 8. CDR3 length: 16 amino acids. Per germline, CDR1 DFQATT and CDR2 SNEGSKA (reference sequence). The V gene is TRBV20-1, the J gene TRBJ2-1, with TRBD2 matching 9 bases. The specimen sequenced was PBMCs or a T cell subset sorted from them (not recorded which). The receptor was isolated from an adult woman who had mild COVID-19 (a few samples of this study predate the infection). Cell type and time point are not known. CDR3 sequence reads: CSATSLAGGSYNEQFF. The CDR3 DNA reads TGCAGTGCTACCTCTCTGGCGGGGGGGTCCTACAATGAGCAGTTCTTC.